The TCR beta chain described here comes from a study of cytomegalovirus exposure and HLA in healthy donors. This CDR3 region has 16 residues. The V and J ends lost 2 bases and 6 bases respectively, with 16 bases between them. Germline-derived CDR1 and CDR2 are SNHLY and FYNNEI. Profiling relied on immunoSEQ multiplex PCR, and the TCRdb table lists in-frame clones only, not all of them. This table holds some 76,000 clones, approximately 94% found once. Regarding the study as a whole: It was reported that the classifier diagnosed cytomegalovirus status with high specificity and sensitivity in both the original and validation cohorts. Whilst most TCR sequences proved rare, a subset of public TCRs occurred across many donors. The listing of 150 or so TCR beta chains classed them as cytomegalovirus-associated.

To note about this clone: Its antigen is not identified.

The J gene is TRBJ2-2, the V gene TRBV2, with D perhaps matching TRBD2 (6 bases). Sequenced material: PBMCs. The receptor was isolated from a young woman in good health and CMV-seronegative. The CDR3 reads CASSERAGTVAGELFF. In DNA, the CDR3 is TGTGCCAGCAGTGAAAGGGCAGGGACTGTTGCCGGGGAGCTGTTTTTT.